These 20 T cell receptor beta chains share one sample of origin, sequenced in a study of shared clonotypes between healthy human individuals. Positive CCR7 selection of CD45RO-negative cells yielded the naive CD8 cells, and terminally differentiated effector memory CD45RA+ cells were excluded. The assay was immunoSEQ multiplex PCR, and TCRdb's table has in-frame clones only and misses some. The table includes hundreds of thousands of clones, approximately 95% detected once. The sample was naive CD8+ T cells sorted from blood. The source is a woman aged 25-40 years in good health.

V is TRBV5-1 and J is TRBJ2-3; D is ambiguous. CDR1 and CDR2 from the germline V gene are SGHRS and YFSETQ. The CDR3 covers 12 residues. Trimming cost V 4 bases and J 5 bases, with 8 bases left between them. CDR3 in amino acids: CASSDRGDTQYF. In nucleotides, the CDR3 is TGCGCCAGCAGCGACCGCGGAGATACGCAGTATTTT.

The chain has TRBV2 and TRBJ2-4; tentative D call: TRBD2 (6 bases). The CDR3 consists of 12 residues. Trimming shortened V by 11 bases and J by 7 bases, and 15 bases separated the two germline ends. Germline V gene sequence: CDR1 SNHLY, CDR2 FYNNEI. CDR3 coding DNA: TGTGCCGGCGTAGGGGAGGCGAACATTCAGTACTTC. It is translated as CAGVGEANIQYF.

This rearrangement joins TRBV6-5 to TRBJ1-1; weak D call: TRBD1 (5 bases). V lost 2 bases and J lost 6, with 19 bases in between. The CDR3 has 16 residues. Germline assignment: CDR1 MNHEY and CDR2 SVGAGI. In DNA form, the CDR3 reads TGTGCCAGCAGTTACCGTCCCTCCAGGGTATACCCTGAAGCTTTCTTT. Translated, it gives CASSYRPSRVYPEAFF.

This clone was picked up one time. The chain recombines TRBV29-1 with TRBJ1-2, with D possibly TRBD1 on 5 matching bases. Germline CDR1 and CDR2: SQVTM and ANQGSEA. V dropped 4 bases and J dropped 3 bases, with 9 bases sitting between them. CDR3 length: 12 amino acids. The CDR3 coding sequence is TGCAGCGTTGTGGGGGACGACTATGGCTACACCTTC. Translation: CSVVGDDYGYTF.

The rearrangement joins TRBV6-5 to TRBJ2-5; a possible D gene is TRBD2 (5 bases). This CDR3 is 13 amino acids long. CDR1 is MNHEY, CDR2 SVGAGI, per germline. Trimming shortened V by 2 bases and J by 7 bases, and 11 bases separated the two germline ends. CDR3 DNA sequence: TGTGCCAGCAGTTACGGGAACAGCGGGACCCAGTACTTC. As protein: CASSYGNSGTQYF.

This sequence joins TRBV30 and TRBJ2-5, with D possibly being TRBD1 (6 bases). CDR1 and CDR2 (germline): GTSNPN, SVGIG (reference sequence). The CDR3 has 15 amino acids. Trimming pared 1 base from V and 1 base from J, leaving 13 bases between. In DNA, the CDR3 is TGTGCCTGGAGTGGGGGGCAGGGCCCCCAAGAGACCCAGTACTTC. As protein: CAWSGGQGPQETQYF.

This clone was seen just once. CDR3 region: CASTSGGSRVAEQYF. CDR3 in DNA: TGTGCCAGCACCTCAGGGGGCTCGAGGGTCGCCGAGCAGTACTTC. This sequence joins TRBV28 and TRBJ2-7; the match to TRBD1 covers 8 bases. Germline V CDR1 and CDR2: MDHEN, SYDVKM. The CDR3 loop spans 15 amino acids. Trimming at V came to 7 bases and at J to 6 bases, leaving 14 bases not matched to a gene.

Points on this clone: Other DNA sequences from this sample encode an identical CDR3 as well. The chain combines TRBV28 with TRBJ2-7; 8 nucleotides line up with TRBD1. CDR1 and CDR2 from the germline V gene are MDHEN and SYDVKM. Unmatched junction bases numbered 3, after V lost 3 bases and J lost 2 bases. The CDR3 is 14 residues long. CDR3 bases: TGTGCCAGCAGTTTGGGGACAGGAGCCTACGAGCAGTACTTC. Residues: CASSLGTGAYEQYF.

The CDR3 DNA follows: TGTGCCCTGGGGACGCCCGCGTGGGAGACCCAGTACTTC. It codes for CALGTPAWETQYF. The chain links TRBV28 to TRBJ2-5; the D gene could be TRBD1 or TRBD2 (5 bases each). This CDR3 is 13 amino acids long. V was cut by 11 bases and J by 5 bases, with 18 bases left in between. Per the germline V gene, CDR1 is MDHEN and CDR2 is SYDVKM.

The rearrangement links TRBV10-1 to TRBJ2-5; perhaps D is TRBD1 or TRBD2 (5 bases each). The CDR3 runs to 15 residues. V shed 3 bases and J shed 3 bases, with 14 bases lying between them. Germline V lookup: CDR1 WNHNN, CDR2 SYGVQD (reference sequence). CDR3 amino acids: CASSEGYQGEETQYF. The CDR3 DNA follows: TGCGCCAGCAGTGAAGGATATCAGGGAGAAGAGACCCAGTACTTC.

The chain uses TRBV27 and TRBJ2-3; D gene unclear. The CDR3 covers 13 residues. V was cut by 6 bases and J by 3 bases, with 10 bases left in between. Germline V gene data show CDR1 as MNHEY and CDR2 as SMNVEV (reference sequence). The CDR3 nucleotides are TGTGCCAGCAGCATTATTGAGACAGATACGCAGTATTTT. This sequence encodes CASSIIETDTQYF.

The chain is built from TRBV23-1 and TRBJ2-1; 8 bases match TRBD1. TRBV23-1 is reported as an ORF; its role is uncertain. V lost 2 bases, J lost 0 bases, and 3 bases stayed unmatched. This CDR3 spans 16 amino acids. The CDR3 region is CASSQKQGVSYNEQFF. The CDR3 bases are TGCGCCAGCAGTCAAAAACAGGGGGTCTCCTACAATGAGCAGTTCTTC.

The CDR3 here is CASSFGGPPYEQYF. CDR3 DNA sequence: TGTGCCAGCAGTTTTGGTGGGCCCCCCTACGAGCAGTACTTC. The gene calls are TRBV6-5 and TRBJ2-7; D is unresolved. The germline gives CDR1 MNHEY, CDR2 SVGAGI. V gave up 4 bases and J gave up 2 bases, with 12 bases separating them. This CDR3 region has 14 residues.

The rearrangement links TRBV27 to TRBJ2-1, with 14 bases that match TRBD2. The CDR3 has 16 residues. Germline assignment: CDR1 MNHEY and CDR2 SMNVEV (reference sequence). The V and J ends lost 3 bases and 6 bases, in that order; junction bases with no gene match: 4. The CDR3 region is CASSFRTSGRINEQFF. DNA for the CDR3: TGTGCCAGCAGTTTCCGGACTAGCGGGAGGATCAATGAGCAGTTCTTC.

As to this clone: The identical CDR3 is also encoded by other nucleotide sequences in the sample. The V and J genes are TRBV27 and TRBJ2-1, with D perhaps assigned TRBD1 or TRBD2 (5 bases each). The CDR3 is 13 residues long. V lost 3 bases, J lost 6 bases, and 9 bases lay in between. Germline V gene data show CDR1 as MNHEY and CDR2 as SMNVEV (reference sequence). The CDR3 sequence is CASSFDGGNEQFF. CDR3 DNA sequence: TGTGCCAGCAGTTTTGATGGGGGCAATGAGCAGTTCTTC.

CDR3: CASSVEGTPSNEKLFF. CDR3 bases: TGTGCCAGCAGCGTAGAAGGGACACCTTCTAATGAAAAACTGTTTTTT. The V gene is TRBV9, the J gene TRBJ1-4, with D perhaps TRBD1 (6 bases). Germline V lookup: CDR1 SGDLS, CDR2 YYNGEE. The CDR3 has 16 residues. V was clipped by 0 bases and J by 3 bases, with 12 bases between them.

This sequence joins TRBV5-6 and TRBJ1-1; TRBD1 matches at 9 bases. Germline CDR1 SGHDT, CDR2 YYEEEE. V shed 5 bases and J 6 bases; nucleotides not matched to a gene: 8. This CDR3 contains 14 residues. Here the CDR3 DNA reads TGTGCCAGCAGTTCCGGGACAGGGCTCGCTGAAGCTTTCTTT. Encoded protein: CASSSGTGLAEAFF.

CDR3 sequence: CASSSSVGLNYGYTF. For the CDR3, the DNA is TGTGCCAGCAGCTCCTCTGTGGGGCTGAACTATGGCTACACCTTC. The chain couples TRBV11-2 to TRBJ1-2, with D tentatively TRBD1 (5 bases). Trimming left V 4 bases short and J 2 bases short, with 14 bases between. The length of the CDR3 is 15 residues. CDR1 and CDR2 from the germline V gene are SGHAT and FQNNGV.

This chain links TRBV15 with TRBJ2-5; 11 bases line up with TRBD2. The junction had 4 bases not matched to a gene; V was cut back by 5 bases and J by 2 bases. The CDR3 covers 15 residues. Germline CDR1 LNHNV, CDR2 YYDKDF (reference sequence). CDR3 DNA: TGTGCCACCAGCGGGGGACTAGCGGCGCAAGAGACCCAGTACTTC. Translating it yields CATSGGLAAQETQYF.

Details on this clone: This sample also contains other DNA sequences that code for the same CDR3. J is TRBJ2-7 and V is TRBV15; 7 bases fit TRBD1. After removal of 4 bases from V and 0 bases from J, the junction contained 3 bases not matched to a gene. The CDR3 spans 14 residues. CDR1 and CDR2 (germline): LNHNV, YYDKDF (reference sequence). DNA of the CDR3: TGTGCCACCAGCACGACAGGGCCCTCCTACGAGCAGTACTTC. Its protein product is CATSTTGPSYEQYF.